These 26 T cell receptor beta chains came from one sample sequenced in a study of blood T cell repertoires in COVID-19. The repertoire was sequenced with immunoSEQ multiplex PCR; TCRdb's copy has only in-frame clones and lacks some. The table shows 110,000 to 150,000 clones, with under 85% occurring only once. Sequences were obtained from peripheral blood. The receptors originated from a man aged 45-60 years with active or convalescent COVID-19.

The chain links TRBV21-1 to TRBJ2-3; the table's D call, TRBD2, has no DNA check behind it. TRBV21-1 is classified as a pseudogene. The CDR3 loop spans 15 amino acids. The CDR3 protein is CASPRLQNSTDTQYF. The CDR3 DNA reads as TGTGCCAGCCCCAGACTACAGAACTCCACAGATACGCAGTATTTT.

This clone was recorded at least ten times. The V call is TRBV6-4, the J call TRBJ2-1; 10 nucleotides align to TRBD2. The CDR3 totals 14 residues. V gave up 5 bases and J gave up 10 bases; unmatched junction bases: 8. CDR1 MRHNA and CDR2 SNTAGT come from the germline V gene. The CDR3 is CASSTGLAVSEQFF. CDR3 coding DNA: TGTGCCAGCAGTACAGGACTAGCGGTTTCCGAGCAGTTCTTC.

CDR3 sequence reads: CATSGTGFGGELFF. In DNA form, the CDR3 reads TGTGCCACCTCCGGGACAGGATTCGGCGGGGAGCTGTTTTTT. The chain couples TRBV24-1 to TRBJ2-2, with 8 bases lining up with TRBD1. This CDR3 has 14 amino acids. CDR1 and CDR2 (germline): KGHDR, SFDVKD. Trimming at V came to 9 bases and at J to 7 bases, leaving 9 bases not matched to a gene.

This chain links TRBV5-1 with TRBJ1-2, with D unresolved. Trimming stripped 2 bases from V and 8 bases from J, with 16 bases between. The V gene's germline CDR1 is SGHRS and CDR2 YFSETQ. This CDR3 spans 14 amino acids. The DNA of the CDR3 is TGCGCCAGCAGCTTCGAGCAGGCATCGGTGGGCTACACCTTC. Encoded protein: CASSFEQASVGYTF. Full variable domain (rest looked up from reference TRBV5-1 and TRBJ1-2): KAGVTQTPRYLIKTRGQQVTLSCSPISGHRSVSWYQQTPGQGLQFLFEYFSETQRNKGNFPGRFSGRQFSNSRSEMNVSTLELGDSALYLCASSFEQASVGYTFGSGTRLTVV.

This rearrangement joins TRBV10-3 to TRBJ2-5; TRBD1 matches at 7 bases. Unmatched junction bases numbered 6, after V lost 5 bases and J lost 3 bases. The CDR3 spans 14 residues. The germline V gene has CDR1 ENHRY and CDR2 SYGVKD. The CDR3 DNA is TGTGCCATCAGTTTTTCCGGGACAGAAGAGACCCAGTACTTC. Translation gives CAISFSGTEETQYF.

This chain links TRBV4-1 with TRBJ1-5, with 9 bases lining up with TRBD1. Germline V gene sequence: CDR1 MGHRA, CDR2 YSYEKL. J gave up 6 bases and V 4 bases, and 7 bases lay outside the gene matches. The CDR3 spans 15 residues. The chain's CDR3 is CASSRGTGNGQPQHF. CDR3 in DNA: TGCGCCAGCAGCCGGGGGACAGGGAATGGTCAGCCCCAGCATTTT.

This chain links TRBV21-1 with TRBJ2-7; the table's D call, TRBD2, was not checked against the DNA. TRBV21-1 is flagged as a pseudogene. The CDR3 sequence is 18 residues long. As DNA, the CDR3 is TGTGCCAGCAGCAAAGTGGACCAAGCGGGACTAGTCCACTACGAGCAGTACTTC. This encodes CASSKVDQAGLVHYEQYF.

The gene calls are TRBV23-1 and TRBJ1-5; weak D call: TRBD1 (6 bases). TRBV23-1 carries the ORF label, with uncertain function. The CDR3 covers 13 residues. Deletions cut 8 bases from V and 5 bases from J, with 13 bases between. CDR3 residues: CASPSGVHQPQHF. Here the CDR3 DNA reads TGCGCCAGCCCCTCAGGGGTTCATCAGCCCCAGCATTTT.

This chain links TRBV24-1 with TRBJ2-7; D might be TRBD2 (5 bases). V was clipped by 5 bases and J by 2 bases, with 12 bases between them. From germline, CDR1 is KGHDR and CDR2 SFDVKD. This CDR3 has 14 residues. The CDR3 DNA follows: TGTGCCACCAGTGGATCGGGGTCCCCCTACGAGCAGTACTTC. Protein sequence: CATSGSGSPYEQYF.

The chain joins TRBV9 to TRBJ2-2, with D hard to call. Germline V gene sequence: CDR1 SGDLS, CDR2 YYNGEE. This CDR3 has 16 amino acids. V was shortened by 0 bases and J by 0 bases, with 9 bases between the two germline ends. The CDR3 DNA reads TGTGCCAGCAGCGTAGGCCGCAGGTCGAACACCGGGGAGCTGTTTTTT. The encoded protein is CASSVGRRSNTGELFF.

The chain combines TRBV19 with TRBJ2-3; no reliable D call. This CDR3 spans 15 amino acids. V dropped 3 bases and J dropped 2 bases, with 12 bases sitting between them. Germline V gene sequence: CDR1 LNHDA, CDR2 SQIVND (reference sequence). DNA for the CDR3: TGTGCCAGTAGTATTGGCGGCCAGCCCACAGATACGCAGTATTTT. As protein: CASSIGGQPTDTQYF.

The V and J genes are TRBV3-1 (or the pseudogene TRBV3-2) and TRBJ2-7, with D maybe TRBD1 (6 bases). Germline CDR1 and CDR2: LGHDT and YNNKEL (reference sequence). The CDR3 spans 13 residues. The V end lost 4 bases, the J end lost 4 bases, and 11 bases lay between the germline ends. The CDR3 DNA reads TGTGCCAGCAGCCTCCGAGGGGGTTACGAGCAGTACTTC. It codes for CASSLRGGYEQYF.

The chain links TRBV28 to TRBJ1-6; D uncertain. This CDR3 is built from 13 residues. Germline CDR1 reads MDHEN; CDR2 reads SYDVKM. The CDR3 sequence is CCEPISYNSPLHF. CDR3 sequence (DNA): TGTTGTGAGCCCATATCCTATAATTCACCCCTCCACTTT.

V gene TRBV3-1 (or the pseudogene TRBV3-2) combines with J gene TRBJ2-1; D unresolved. V was shortened by 4 bases and J by 8 bases, with 15 bases between the two germline ends. The length of the CDR3 is 14 residues. Germline CDR1 and CDR2: LGHDT and YNNKEL (reference sequence). Here the CDR3 reads CASSPPSIDDEQFF. As DNA, the CDR3 is TGTGCCAGCAGCCCCCCAAGCATCGATGATGAGCAGTTCTTC.

This chain joins TRBV5-1 and TRBJ2-1; tentatively, D is TRBD2 (6 bases). Looked up from germline, CDR1 is SGHRS and CDR2 is YFSETQ. The V end was cut by 0 bases, the J end by 0 bases, with 10 bases between. The CDR3 contains 16 residues. The CDR3 nucleotides read TGCGCCAGCAGCTTGGCCGGAGGGTCCTCCTACAATGAGCAGTTCTTC. It specifies CASSLAGGSSYNEQFF.

This rearrangement joins TRBV27 to TRBJ2-1; 10 bases are a match to TRBD2. From germline, CDR1 is MNHEY and CDR2 SMNVEV (reference sequence). This CDR3 spans 15 amino acids. J lost 5 bases, V lost 3 bases, and 4 bases had no gene match. The DNA of the CDR3 is TGTGCCAGCAGTTTCCCTCTAGCGGGAGACAATGAGCAGTTCTTC. Translated, it gives CASSFPLAGDNEQFF.

CDR3 sequence (DNA): TGTGCCAGTAGTGTGACAGGGCGAGGAAACACCATATATTTT. Protein: CASSVTGRGNTIYF. The chain combines TRBV19 with TRBJ1-3; TRBD1 aligns across 7 bases. The CDR3 covers 14 residues. J lost 4 bases, V lost 5 bases, and 5 bases had no gene match. Germline CDR1 reads LNHDA; CDR2 reads SQIVND (reference sequence).

This chain connects TRBV7-2 to TRBJ2-7; 9 bases are a match to TRBD1. Germline values: CDR1 SGHTA, CDR2 FQGNSA. The CDR3 sequence is 14 residues long. After removal of 7 bases from V and 5 bases from J, the junction contained 9 bases not matched to a gene. The CDR3 spells CASTPGTGTHEQYF. In DNA form, the CDR3 reads TGTGCCAGCACCCCCGGGACAGGGACCCACGAGCAGTACTTC.

This sequence joins TRBV5-4 and TRBJ1-1, with TRBD1 as a possible D gene (6 bases). The CDR3 has 15 residues. Between the trimmed V and J ends, which lost 0 bases and 4 bases, there was a span of 13 bases. Germline V CDR1 and CDR2: SGHNT, YYREEE (reference sequence). This CDR3 reads CASSLAGGGATEAFF. CDR3 coding DNA: TGTGCCAGCAGCTTGGCGGGTGGGGGGGCCACTGAAGCTTTCTTT.

The chain joins TRBV10-3 to TRBJ2-5; a weak D match, TRBD2 (5 bases). Germline CDR1 is ENHRY and CDR2 is SYGVKD. This CDR3 spans 14 amino acids. Trimming took off 1 base at V and 1 base at J, with 7 bases between the two ends. Here the CDR3 DNA reads TGTGCCATCAGTGAGTTTGGACTCCAAGAGACCCAGTACTTC. Its protein product is CAISEFGLQETQYF.

The V and J genes are TRBV5-1 and TRBJ2-7; the D gene is possibly TRBD1 (6 bases). Germline V lookup: CDR1 SGHRS, CDR2 YFSETQ. Deletions cut 0 bases from V and 6 bases from J, with 19 bases between. CDR3 size: 16 residues. The CDR3 DNA follows: TGCGCCAGCAGCTTGGTTTTGGGGGCGGAAGGGGGCGAGCAGTACTTC. This codes for CASSLVLGAEGGEQYF.

The chain uses TRBV15 and TRBJ2-5; 9 nucleotides line up with TRBD2. This CDR3 is 15 amino acids long. Germline V gene sequence: CDR1 LNHNV, CDR2 YYDKDF (reference sequence). The J segment lost 10 bases and the V segment lost 4 bases, leaving 13 bases of the junction unmatched. The CDR3 spells CATSKLAGAASNQYF. CDR3 coding DNA: TGTGCCACCAGCAAGTTAGCGGGAGCCGCCTCTAACCAGTACTTC.

This clone appeared once. The chain recombines TRBV6-5 with TRBJ2-7, with TRBD2 matching 11 bases. CDR1 is MNHEY and CDR2 is SVGAGI in the germline V gene. The CDR3 is 16 residues long. The V and J ends lost 0 bases and 10 bases, in that order; junction bases with no gene match: 11. DNA of the CDR3: TGTGCCAGCAGTTACTCTGGACTAGCGGGTGCTGGGATTCAGTACTTC. It encodes CASSYSGLAGAGIQYF.

The V gene is TRBV5-6, the J gene TRBJ2-2; possible D gene TRBD2, 6 bases. Trimming took 4 bases from V and 9 from J, leaving 10 bases between them. Germline V lookup: CDR1 SGHDT, CDR2 YYEEEE. The CDR3 has 12 amino acids. In DNA, the CDR3 is TGTGCCAGCAGCGGAGGGGTCAGGGAGCTGTTTTTT. Its protein is CASSGGVRELFF.

The genes are TRBV7-9 and TRBJ2-1, with a tentative D call TRBD1 (6 bases). The CDR3 has 14 amino acids. The germline V and J ends were trimmed by 2 bases and 5 bases, with 10 bases remaining between them. Germline CDR1 SEHNR, CDR2 FQNEAQ (reference sequence). The CDR3: CASSLPDRNNEQFF. Written as DNA, the CDR3 is TGTGCCAGCAGCTTACCTGACAGGAACAATGAGCAGTTCTTC.

This chain connects TRBV7-2 to TRBJ2-1, with TRBD2 matching 15 bases. V was clipped by 2 bases and J by 14 bases; unmatched bases: 10. Germline values: CDR1 SGHTA, CDR2 FQGNSA. CDR3 size: 16 residues. The CDR3 nucleotides are TGTGCCAGCAGCTTAACGGCCGGGACTAGCGGGAGGTTAGAGTTCTTC. This codes for CASSLTAGTSGRLEFF.